This T cell receptor (beta chain) was recorded in a study of OX40 agonist ivuxolimab in advanced cancers. The CDR3 has 16 residues. The germline CDR1 and CDR2 sequences are SGHVS and FNYEAQ. The junction had 1 base not matched to a gene; V was cut back by 6 bases and J by 2 bases. The data were produced by immunoSEQ multiplex PCR, yet TCRdb's version contains in-frame clones alone and is incomplete. The sample records approximately 52,000 clones, 60% to 85% being singletons. Sequenced here: CD4+ or CD8+ T cells sorted from blood, sampled in a trial of the OX40 agonist ivuxolimab. The origin of this receptor is an adult with an advanced solid tumor such as melanoma, head and neck, liver or kidney cancer. This rearrangement joins TRBV7-6 to TRBJ2-1; 16 nucleotides line up with TRBD2. The CDR3 region has the DNA TGTGCCAGCAGGGGGACTAGCGGGAGGGCCTACAATGAGCAGTTCTTC. Amino acid sequence: CASRGTSGRAYNEQFF.